This TCR beta chain derives from a study of sequential checkpoint blockade in melanoma. Overall study context: Randomization was 1:1 between first-line nivolumab→ipilimumab and ipilimumab→nivolumab. After both sequences, patients received maintenance nivolumab.

Treatment reported: randomized to nivolumab then ipilimumab (arm A) or the reverse (arm B). There are 16 residues in the CDR3. The germline CDR1 and CDR2 sequences are SGHNT and YENEEA. V was pared by 1 base and J by 0 bases, with 13 bases between. TCRdb's table, derived via immunoSEQ multiplex PCR, lists solely in-frame clones and lacks some. The table shows under 15,000 clones, with over 65% occurring only once. The receptor comes from a human donor with melanoma. The genes are TRBV11-3 and TRBJ2-7; D might be TRBD1 (6 bases). Sequences were derived from CD8+ T cells sorted from blood (inferred from file names), sampled from a patient given nivolumab and ipilimumab in sequence. Here the CDR3 DNA reads TGTGCCAGCAGCTTAGTTAGGGACATGAGCTCCTACGAGCAGTACTTC. This codes for CASSLVRDMSSYEQYF.